A single sample is the source of the 18 T cell receptor beta chains below, sequenced in a study of beta chain features in type 1 diabetes. Since all of the isolated RNA was reverse transcribed, expressed TCRB transcripts were what got sequenced. Profiling relied on immunoSEQ multiplex PCR, and the TCRdb table lists in-frame clones only, not all of them. The sample holds fewer than 900,000 clones; 17% are singletons and the top ten take about 0.025%. The sample consisted of naive CD4+ T cells from blood. The source is a woman under 30 in good health.

V usage is TRBV10-1 and J usage is TRBJ2-1, with 10 bases that match TRBD2. CDR1 and CDR2 from the germline V gene are WNHNN and SYGVQD (reference sequence). This CDR3 is 15 amino acids long. The V segment lost 3 bases and the J segment 6 bases; nucleotides outside the gene matches: 5. CDR3 in amino acids: CASSERLAGINEQFF. DNA for the CDR3: TGCGCCAGCAGTGAAAGACTAGCGGGCATCAATGAGCAGTTCTTC.

Remarks on this clone: Other nucleotide sequences from this sample produce the same CDR3. The gene calls are TRBV7-9 and TRBJ1-2; D is unclear. There are 12 residues in the CDR3. Germline CDR1 and CDR2: SEHNR and FQNEAQ (reference sequence). V dropped 1 base and J dropped 4 bases, with 4 bases sitting between them. The CDR3 is CASSLGSYGYTF. The CDR3 DNA reads TGTGCCAGCAGCTTAGGAAGCTATGGCTACACCTTC.

CDR3 sequence: CAIGSQDYEQYF. Written as DNA, the CDR3 is TGTGCCATCGGTTCCCAGGACTACGAGCAGTACTTC. The genes are TRBV10-3 and TRBJ2-7, with D hard to call. The CDR3 has 12 residues. Per the germline V gene, CDR1 is ENHRY and CDR2 is SYGVKD. Trimming removed 8 bases from V and 3 bases from J, with 11 bases in between.

The gene calls are TRBV12-5 and TRBJ2-1; 11 nucleotides align to TRBD2. CDR3 length: 17 residues. CDR1 is LGHNT and CDR2 is FRNRAP in the germline V gene. V lost 1 base, J lost 4 bases, and 6 bases stayed unmatched. The CDR3 region has the DNA TGTGCTAGTGGTTTGGATCTACTAGCGGGAGTTTACAATGAGCAGTTCTTC. Its translation: CASGLDLLAGVYNEQFF.

This clone appeared a few times. The chain employs TRBV5-6 and TRBJ2-2; D is unclear. Deletions cut 1 base from V and 0 bases from J, with 7 bases between. From germline, CDR1 is SGHDT and CDR2 YYEEEE. The CDR3 spans 15 residues. CDR3 nucleotides: TGTGCCAGCAGCTTGTTGATTCCGAACACCGGGGAGCTGTTTTTT. This encodes CASSLLIPNTGELFF.

This clone was counted a few times. The chain uses TRBV28 and TRBJ2-2; 9 bases align to TRBD1. This CDR3 has 16 amino acids. V trimming: 7 bases; J trimming: 6 bases; junction bases outside the gene matches: 12. CDR1 and CDR2 from the germline V gene are MDHEN and SYDVKM. Written as DNA, the CDR3 is TGTGCCAGCACTCCACCCGGGACAGGGTGGGCCGGGGAGCTGTTTTTT. It codes for CASTPPGTGWAGELFF.

This clone showed up just a few times. V usage is TRBV5-4 and J usage is TRBJ2-3; 9 bases match TRBD2. CDR3 length: 17 residues. V shed 4 bases, J shed 6 bases, and the junction held 15 bases outside the gene matches. Per the germline V gene, CDR1 is SGHNT and CDR2 is YYREEE (reference sequence). The CDR3: CASSPGGASGERDTQYF. CDR3 DNA: TGTGCCAGCAGCCCGGGTGGCGCTAGCGGGGAGCGGGATACGCAGTATTTT. Supplemented by reference TRBV5-4 and TRBJ2-3, the full variable domain reads ETGVTQSPTHLIKTRGQQVTLRCSSQSGHNTVSWYQQALGQGPQFIFQYYREEENGRGNFPPRFSGLQFPNYSSELNVNALELDDSALYLCASSPGGASGERDTQYFGPGTRLTVL.

Regarding this clone: Other DNA sequences in this specimen translate into the identical CDR3. This rearrangement joins TRBV20-1 to TRBJ1-3, with unresolved D. Germline CDR1 DFQATT, CDR2 SNEGSKA (reference sequence). V was clipped by 5 bases and J by 2 bases, with 4 bases between them. The CDR3 is made up of 11 amino acids. CDR3 amino acids: CSASTGNTIYF. The CDR3 DNA reads as TGCAGTGCTTCTACTGGAAACACCATATATTTT.

With respect to this clone: Other DNA variants within this sample encode the same CDR3. The genes are TRBV20-1 and TRBJ2-1; D not certain. Germline CDR1 and CDR2: DFQATT and SNEGSKA (reference sequence). The CDR3 runs 10 residues. Trimming stripped 1 base from V and 9 bases from J, with 4 bases between. CDR3 sequence: CSARVGEQFF. The DNA of the CDR3 is TGCAGTGCTAGAGTTGGTGAGCAGTTCTTC.

This chain connects TRBV7-9 to TRBJ1-2; D perhaps matches TRBD1 (5 bases). Germline V lookup: CDR1 SEHNR, CDR2 FQNEAQ (reference sequence). Trimming left V 6 bases short and J 6 bases short, with 20 bases between. CDR3 length: 15 amino acids. In DNA, the CDR3 is TGTGCCAGCAGGAGTTCGATAGGGGCTGATGATGGCTACACCTTC. It codes for CASRSSIGADDGYTF.

The gene calls are TRBV18 and TRBJ2-7; 7 bases are a match to TRBD2. The V gene end was trimmed by 0 bases and the J gene end by 5 bases; junction bases not matched to a gene: 7. The CDR3 has 15 amino acids. CDR1 is KGHSH, CDR2 LQKENI, per germline. DNA for the CDR3: TGTGCCAGCTCACCACCGGCGACTAGCCGGGACGAGCAGTACTTC. This encodes CASSPPATSRDEQYF.

This clone has just a few counts. The chain couples TRBV19 to TRBJ2-5; TRBD1 might be the D (5 bases). V was clipped by 6 bases and J by 9 bases, with 14 bases between them. Germline assignment: CDR1 LNHDA and CDR2 SQIVND (reference sequence). CDR3 size: 12 residues. The CDR3 here is CASSHMGQAQYF. CDR3 DNA: TGTGCCAGTAGCCATATGGGGCAGGCCCAGTACTTC.

This clone came up a few times. The V call is TRBV7-2, the J call TRBJ2-7, with 8 positions matching TRBD2. Trimming at V came to 2 bases and at J to 4 bases, leaving 1 base not matched to a gene. Germline CDR1 reads SGHTA; CDR2 reads FQGNSA. The CDR3 covers 13 residues. CDR3 DNA: TGTGCCAGCAGCTTATCTAGCGGGTACGAGCAGTACTTC. Translation gives CASSLSSGYEQYF.

This clone has only a few counts. V is TRBV4-2 and J is TRBJ2-5; D is undetermined. CDR1 and CDR2 from the germline V gene are LGHNA and YNFKEQ. The V and J ends lost 4 bases and 1 base respectively, with 10 bases between them. This CDR3 contains 14 residues. The CDR3 reads CASSRGPVQETQYF. The CDR3 DNA is TGTGCCAGCAGCCGAGGACCTGTCCAAGAGACCCAGTACTTC.

This clone was picked up a small number of times. The chain is built from TRBV4-3 and TRBJ2-1; TRBD2 might be the D (5 bases). CDR3 length equals 16 residues. The V gene's germline CDR1 is LGHNA and CDR2 YSLEER. The V and J ends lost 4 bases and 0 bases respectively, with 13 bases between them. This CDR3 is CASSPALGSSYNEQFF. The CDR3 DNA sequence: TGCGCCAGCAGCCCAGCGCTAGGGAGCTCCTACAATGAGCAGTTCTTC.

The J gene is TRBJ2-1, the V gene TRBV7-2; 9 positions agree with TRBD2. This CDR3 has 15 residues. Unmatched junction bases numbered 5, after V lost 6 bases and J lost 2 bases. The V gene's germline CDR1 is SGHTA and CDR2 FQGNSA. In nucleotides, the CDR3 is TGTGCCAGCAGGCCCATAGCGGGAGCCTACAATGAGCAGTTCTTC. This translates into CASRPIAGAYNEQFF. Full variable domain (rest looked up from reference TRBV7-2 and TRBJ2-1): GAGVSQSPSNKVTEKGKDVELRCDPISGHTALYWYRQSLGQGLEFLIYFQGNSAPDKSGLPSDRFSAERTGGSVSTLTIQRTQQEDSAVYLCASRPIAGAYNEQFFGPGTRLTVL.

The chain combines TRBV7-2 with TRBJ1-5, with D possibly matching TRBD1 (5 bases). The CDR3 runs 13 residues. From germline, CDR1 is SGHTA and CDR2 FQGNSA. Trimming pared 5 bases from V and 2 bases from J, leaving 7 bases between. This CDR3 reads CASSIQGNQPQHF. DNA of the CDR3: TGTGCCAGCAGCATACAGGGCAATCAGCCCCAGCATTTT.

V and J are TRBV11-2 and TRBJ1-4; TRBD1 might be the D (5 bases). The CDR3 sequence is 14 residues long. The germline V gene encodes CDR1 SGHAT and CDR2 FQNNGV. V was cut by 3 bases and J by 8 bases, with 13 bases left in between. This CDR3 reads CASSLGREGEKLFF. In DNA, the CDR3 is TGTGCCAGCAGCTTGGGTAGGGAGGGGGAAAAACTGTTTTTT.